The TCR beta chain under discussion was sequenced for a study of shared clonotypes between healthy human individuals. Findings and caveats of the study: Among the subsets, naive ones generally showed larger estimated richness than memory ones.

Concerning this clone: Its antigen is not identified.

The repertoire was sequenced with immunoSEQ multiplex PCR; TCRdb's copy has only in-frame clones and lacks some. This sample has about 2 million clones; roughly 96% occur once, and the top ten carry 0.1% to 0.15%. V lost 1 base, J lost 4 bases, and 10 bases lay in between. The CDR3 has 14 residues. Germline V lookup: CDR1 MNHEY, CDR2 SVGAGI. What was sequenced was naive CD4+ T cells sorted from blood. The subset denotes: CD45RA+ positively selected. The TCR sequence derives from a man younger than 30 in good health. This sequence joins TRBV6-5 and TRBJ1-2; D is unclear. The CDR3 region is CASSYYGRSYGYTF. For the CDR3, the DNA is TGTGCCAGCAGTTACTACGGACGGAGCTATGGCTACACCTTC.